Following are 12 T cell receptor beta chains from one sample sequenced in a study of regulatory T cells in long-lasting Graves disease. With iRepertoire HTBI primers and Arm-PCR of CDR3 regions, TCR beta libraries were built. Each CDR3 protein is one row after TCRdb ran MiXCR on the multiplex PCR reads. Found here are more than 400,000 distinct CDR3 sequences, about 16% of them singletons; the top ten hold 9% to 15%. Time point noted: newly diagnosed GD, antithyroid drugs for less than 3 months. PBMC-extracted RNA yielded the TCR library. These same data were also listed under a study on T cells in Graves' hyperthyroidism and ophthalmopathy.

This specimen was peripheral blood mononuclear cells (PBMCs), taken at new diagnosis, from a patient treated with antithyroid drugs. The receptors here all came from a man in his forties or fifties with Graves disease.

Ten or more counts support this clonotype. The chain uses TRBV19 and TRBJ2-1; 7 bases are shared with TRBD2. The germline V gene encodes CDR1 LNHDA and CDR2 SQIVND (reference sequence). Trimming at V came to 5 bases and at J to 6 bases, leaving 7 bases not matched to a gene. There are 14 residues in the CDR3. CDR3 bases: TGTGCCAGTAGTCCCCGGACTAGTCTCAATGAGCAGTTCTTC. Protein: CASSPRTSLNEQFF.

This clonotype was seen many times. The chain is built from TRBV7-8 and TRBJ2-7; 10 nucleotides line up with TRBD1. This CDR3 region has 18 residues. V dropped 5 bases and J dropped 0; count of bases not matched to a gene: 13. Germline V gives CDR1 SGHVS, CDR2 FQNEAQ. The DNA of the CDR3 is TGTGCCAGCAGCCGTCACCGGGACAGGGGCTCAAGCTCCTACGAGCAGTACTTC. Translated, it gives CASSRHRDRGSSSYEQYF.

This clonotype was detected ten times or more. The V and J genes are TRBV28 and TRBJ1-1; 7 positions agree with TRBD1. CDR3 length: 22 amino acids. Germline V gene lookup returns CDR1 MDHEN and CDR2 SYDVKM. The trim removed 1 base at V and 1 base at J, leaving 24 bases unmatched. Here the CDR3 DNA reads TGTGCCAGCAGTTTATCCGTCTTAGGGTTCGGGGACAGTAAGCCTTCGAACACTGAAGCTTTCTTT. It translates to CASSLSVLGFGDSKPSNTEAFF.

V gene TRBV10-3 combines with J gene TRBJ1-2, with a weak D call TRBD1 (6 bases). The CDR3 length is 14 residues. V lost 8 bases and J 7 bases, leaving 20 bases between the germline ends. Germline CDR1 and CDR2: ENHRY and SYGVKD. Written as DNA, the CDR3 is TGTGCCATCCCTGGACTAGCGGGGGGCCTTGGCTACACCTTC. It translates to CAIPGLAGGLGYTF.

This clonotype has just one count. The chain has TRBV30 and TRBJ2-7, with D tentatively TRBD2 (6 bases). V was cut by 0 bases and J by 6 bases, with 15 bases left in between. Germline assignment: CDR1 GTSNPN and CDR2 SVGIG (reference sequence). The CDR3 runs to 14 residues. This CDR3 is CAWSVRSGPREQYF. The CDR3, as DNA: TGTGCCTGGAGTGTACGTAGCGGCCCCCGCGAGCAGTACTTC.

This clonotype was detected many times. The chain couples TRBV6-2 or TRBV6-3 to TRBJ2-2, with D maybe TRBD1 (6 bases). The CDR3 has 14 amino acids. Trimming pared 2 bases from V and 6 bases from J, leaving 10 bases between. Per germline, CDR1 MNHEY and CDR2 SVGEGT. CDR3 sequence reads: CASSYGGLPGELFF. The CDR3, as DNA: TGTGCCAGCAGTTACGGGGGCCTGCCCGGGGAGCTGTTTTTT.

As regards this clonotype: A read error may account for a junction end that differs from germline. The chain combines TRBV28 with TRBJ2-1; weak D call: TRBD2 (5 bases). The CDR3 runs to 14 residues. CDR1 is MDHEN, CDR2 SYDVKM, per germline. The CDR3 reads CAGSYGGSYNEQFF. The CDR3 nucleotides are TGTGCCGGCAGTTATGGCGGGTCCTACAATGAGCAGTTCTTC.

V gene TRBV18 combines with J gene TRBJ2-7; 9 bases are a match to TRBD1. From germline, CDR1 is KGHSH and CDR2 LQKENI. J lost 7 bases, V lost 1 base, and 5 bases had no gene match. The CDR3 consists of 14 residues. The CDR3 region has the DNA TGTGCCAGCTCACCACTACAGGGGGCGAGTGAGCAGTACTTC. As protein: CASSPLQGASEQYF.

This rearrangement joins TRBV7-8 to TRBJ1-5; D may be TRBD1 (5 bases). This CDR3 is built from 16 residues. V was clipped by 0 bases and J by 1 base, with 10 bases between them. CDR1 and CDR2 from the germline V gene are SGHVS and FQNEAQ. The CDR3 sequence is CASSLARGGSNQPQHF. CDR3 nucleotides: TGTGCCAGCAGCTTAGCGAGGGGAGGGAGCAATCAGCCCCAGCATTTT. The complete variable domain, with remaining parts taken from reference TRBV7-8 and TRBJ1-5, reads GAGVSQSPRYKVAKRGQDVALRCDPISGHVSLFWYQQALGQGPEFLTYFQNEAQLDKSGLPSDRFFAERPEGSVSTLKIQRTQQEDSAVYLCASSLARGGSNQPQHFGDGTRLSIL.

The V and J genes are TRBV19 and TRBJ1-2; the D is unclear. There are 14 residues in the CDR3. CDR1 is LNHDA, CDR2 SQIVND, per germline (reference sequence). The germline V and J ends were trimmed by 4 bases and 3 bases, with 12 bases remaining between them. Here the CDR3 DNA reads TGTGCCAGTAGTACCCAGGTCGAATACTATGGCTACACCTTC. It translates to CASSTQVEYYGYTF.

This clonotype was observed a handful of times. CDR3 nucleotide sequence: TGTGCCAGCAGCTTAGGATGGGGTAATGAGCAGTTCTTC. Translation: CASSLGWGNEQFF. V and J are TRBV11-3 and TRBJ2-1; D is uncertain. Germline assignment: CDR1 SGHNT and CDR2 YENEEA. Trimming stripped 1 base from V and 7 bases from J, with 8 bases between. The CDR3 contains 13 residues.

This clonotype was counted many times. This chain connects TRBV6-1 to TRBJ2-1; TRBD2 aligns across 9 bases. The CDR3 has 16 residues. V trimming: 6 bases; J trimming: 4 bases; junction bases outside the gene matches: 10. Looked up from germline, CDR1 is MNHNS and CDR2 is SASEGT. The CDR3 region is CASRGVGLARYNEQFF. CDR3 DNA sequence: TGTGCCAGCAGGGGGGTAGGACTAGCGCGATACAATGAGCAGTTCTTC.